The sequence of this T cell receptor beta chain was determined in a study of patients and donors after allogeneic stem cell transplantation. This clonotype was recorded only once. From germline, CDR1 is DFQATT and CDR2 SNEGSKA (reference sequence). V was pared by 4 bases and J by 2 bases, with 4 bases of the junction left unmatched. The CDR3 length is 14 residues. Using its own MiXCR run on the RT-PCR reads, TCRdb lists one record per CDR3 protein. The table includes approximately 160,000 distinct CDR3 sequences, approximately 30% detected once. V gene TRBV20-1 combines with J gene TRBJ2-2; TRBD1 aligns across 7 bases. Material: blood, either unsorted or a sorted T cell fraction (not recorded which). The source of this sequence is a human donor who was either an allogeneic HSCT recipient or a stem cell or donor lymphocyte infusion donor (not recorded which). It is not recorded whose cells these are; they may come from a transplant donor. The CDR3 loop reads CSATGQVNTGELFF. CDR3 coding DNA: TGCAGTGCTACCGGACAGGTTAACACCGGGGAGCTGTTTTTT.